The 20 T cell receptor beta chains presented below share a single source sample, sequenced in a study of T cell repertoires in cytomegalovirus infection. TCRdb reprocessed the reads with MiXCR, giving one entry per CDR3 protein. The data hold hundreds of thousands of distinct CDR3 sequences, with 17% observed a single time. Material: PBMCs. Source of these receptors: a human donor in good health (CMV status not recorded). Some clones in this sample may be carry-over from other donors' samples.

This clonotype was seen many times. The V and J genes are TRBV7-9 and TRBJ2-7; 7 bases align to TRBD1. The V segment lost 3 bases and the J segment 4 bases; nucleotides outside the gene matches: 18. Germline V gives CDR1 SEHNR, CDR2 FQNEAQ (reference sequence). The CDR3 is 18 residues long. The CDR3 sequence is CASSFDYLGQDVGYEQYF. For the CDR3, the DNA is TGTGCCAGCAGCTTCGACTATCTCGGACAGGATGTTGGTTACGAGCAGTACTTC.

The sample holds many counts of this clonotype. The chain has TRBV7-2 and TRBJ2-2; possible D gene TRBD1, 6 bases. CDR3 length: 15 residues. V lost 5 bases and J 0 bases, leaving 10 bases between the germline ends. CDR1 and CDR2 (germline): SGHTA, FQGNSA. Here the CDR3 reads CASSKQGPNTGELFF. CDR3 nucleotide sequence: TGTGCCAGCAGCAAACAGGGTCCGAACACCGGGGAGCTGTTTTTT.

This clonotype was counted at least ten times. The chain has TRBV7-2 and TRBJ2-6; D gene ambiguous. The CDR3 has 13 amino acids. Germline assignment: CDR1 SGHTA and CDR2 FQGNSA. V lost 4 bases, J lost 2 bases, and 3 bases lay in between. CDR3 bases: TGTGCCAGCAGCTGGGCTGGGGCCAACGTCCTGACTTTC. This encodes CASSWAGANVLTF.

This rearrangement joins TRBV19 to TRBJ2-3; 13 bases match TRBD2. The V and J ends lost 1 base and 2 bases, in that order; junction bases with no gene match: 6. Germline lookup yields CDR1 LNHDA and CDR2 SQIVND (reference sequence). The CDR3 loop spans 18 amino acids. CDR3 DNA: TGTGCCAGTAGTATAGCCGGACTAGCGGGGGAACTCACAGATACGCAGTATTTT. This translates into CASSIAGLAGELTDTQYF.

This clonotype was detected many times. The chain employs TRBV6-1 and TRBJ1-5, with 7 bases fitting TRBD1. CDR3 size: 15 residues. V lost 5 bases to trimming and J lost 3 bases; unmatched junction nucleotides: 7. CDR1 and CDR2 (germline): MNHNS, SASEGT. The CDR3 coding sequence is TGTGCCAGCAGTCCCGGACAGGCCCTCAATCAGCCCCAGCATTTT. Translating gives CASSPGQALNQPQHF.

V usage is TRBV20-1 and J usage is TRBJ1-1; 10 bases map to TRBD1. Germline CDR1 DFQATT, CDR2 SNEGSKA (reference sequence). The trim removed 0 bases at V and 3 bases at J, leaving 7 bases unmatched. The CDR3 is 16 residues long. CDR3 sequence reads: CSARDLRQGAHTEAFF. The CDR3 nucleotides are TGCAGTGCTAGAGACCTAAGACAGGGGGCACACACTGAAGCTTTCTTT.

The chain joins TRBV19 to TRBJ1-6; 8 positions match TRBD1. The CDR3 runs 13 residues. Per germline, CDR1 LNHDA and CDR2 SQIVND (reference sequence). Trimming cost V 7 bases and J 8 bases; bases outside gene matches: 4. CDR3 amino acids: CASTQGDYSPLHF. CDR3 nucleotides: TGTGCCAGTACACAGGGGGATTATTCACCCCTCCACTTT.

Ten or more counts support this clonotype. This chain links TRBV12-3 or TRBV12-4 with TRBJ2-3; D possibly corresponds to TRBD1 (6 bases). V was shortened by 3 bases and J by 2 bases, with 15 bases between the two germline ends. The CDR3 covers 16 residues. The CDR3 reads CASSLRETGYTDTQYF. CDR3 bases: TGTGCCAGCAGTTTGAGGGAAACAGGGTACACAGATACGCAGTATTTT.

This clonotype was counted at least ten times. The V call is TRBV7-3, the J call TRBJ2-5, with TRBD1 matching 7 bases. Per germline, CDR1 SGHTA and CDR2 FQGTGA. Trimming cost V 5 bases and J 3 bases; bases outside gene matches: 9. This CDR3 comprises 15 residues. CDR3 loop: CASSAIGTEKETQYF. The DNA for the CDR3 is TGTGCCAGCAGCGCTATTGGGACAGAAAAAGAGACCCAGTACTTC.

This clonotype was observed many times. The chain links TRBV20-1 to TRBJ2-7; 13 nucleotides agree with TRBD2. The length of the CDR3 is 15 residues. The germline CDR1 and CDR2 sequences are DFQATT and SNEGSKA (reference sequence). The V gene end was trimmed by 1 base and the J gene end by 7 bases; junction bases not matched to a gene: 7. The CDR3 loop reads CSARGTSGGANEQYF. The CDR3 nucleotides read TGCAGTGCTAGAGGAACTAGCGGGGGGGCCAATGAGCAGTACTTC.

This clonotype came up a few times. The chain has TRBV12-5 and TRBJ2-5; 7 positions match TRBD1. The ends lost 0 bases at V and 1 base at J; junction bases unmatched: 11. The CDR3 has 18 amino acids. Germline V gene lookup returns CDR1 LGHNT and CDR2 FRNRAP. CDR3 DNA: TGTGCTAGTGGTTTGGTAATAGGGACAGCGTGGGGCCAAGAGACCCAGTACTTC. Translation: CASGLVIGTAWGQETQYF.

This clonotype was seen ten or more times. The chain carries TRBV6-1 and TRBJ1-2; D remains ambiguous. The CDR3 runs 14 residues. V was pared by 6 bases and J by 4 bases, with 15 bases between. Germline assignment: CDR1 MNHNS and CDR2 SASEGT. CDR3 nucleotides: TGTGCCAGCAGCGCCGCGGCAGGTCCCTATGGCTACACCTTC. Translation gives CASSAAAGPYGYTF.

The chain employs TRBV7-6 and TRBJ2-3; 9 bases line up with TRBD2. This CDR3 has 17 residues. V trimming: 1 base; J trimming: 3 bases; junction bases outside the gene matches: 8. Germline V gives CDR1 SGHVS, CDR2 FNYEAQ. This CDR3 is CASSLGASGGPTDTQYF. The CDR3, as DNA: TGTGCCAGCAGCTTAGGCGCCAGCGGGGGGCCTACAGATACGCAGTATTTT.

In this sample, this clonotype turned up many times. This chain connects TRBV7-6 to TRBJ2-5, with D unclear. Germline lookup yields CDR1 SGHVS and CDR2 FNYEAQ. The V gene lost 4 bases and the J gene lost 1 base, with 4 bases spanning the gap. The CDR3 is made up of 12 amino acids. This CDR3 is CASSYLQETQYF. CDR3 DNA: TGTGCCAGCAGCTACCTCCAAGAGACCCAGTACTTC.

This clonotype showed up just a few times. The genes are TRBV28 and TRBJ2-5; D ambiguous. Germline-derived CDR1 and CDR2 are MDHEN and SYDVKM. The CDR3 totals 11 residues. Trimming removed 3 bases from V and 6 bases from J, with 5 bases in between. The CDR3 reads CASSFVQTQYF. CDR3 nucleotides: TGTGCCAGCAGTTTCGTGCAGACCCAGTACTTC.

The table lists this clonotype with many counts. This sequence joins TRBV12-3 or TRBV12-4 and TRBJ2-2; D ambiguous. V shed 5 bases and J shed 4 bases, with 11 bases lying between them. This CDR3 has 14 residues. The CDR3 nucleotides are TGTGCCAGCAGTCTAAGGACGGTCACCGGGGAGCTGTTTTTT. Translation: CASSLRTVTGELFF.

This clonotype was picked up many times. V is TRBV7-9 and J is TRBJ1-1, with a tentative D call TRBD1 (5 bases). CDR1 SEHNR and CDR2 FQNEAQ come from the germline V gene (reference sequence). Trimming stripped 1 base from V and 2 bases from J, with 14 bases between. CDR3 size: 16 residues. CDR3 protein: CASSLGSGLGNTEAFF. The DNA of the CDR3 is TGTGCCAGCAGCTTAGGATCAGGGTTGGGAAACACTGAAGCTTTCTTT.

The V and J genes are TRBV5-5 and TRBJ2-2, with TRBD2 matching 13 bases. The trim removed 4 bases at V and 3 bases at J, leaving 3 bases unmatched. This CDR3 has 16 residues. CDR1 and CDR2 (germline): SGHKS, YYEKEE (reference sequence). CDR3: CASSGTSGGDTGELFF. The CDR3 region has the DNA TGTGCCAGCAGCGGAACTAGCGGGGGGGACACCGGGGAGCTGTTTTTT.

This clonotype was seen a handful of times. The chain joins TRBV28 to TRBJ2-1; 7 nucleotides match TRBD2. Germline V gives CDR1 MDHEN, CDR2 SYDVKM. With V trimmed by 10 bases and J by 2 bases, 8 bases remained unmatched. The CDR3 totals 14 residues. The CDR3 sequence: CATWGAGTYNEQFF. CDR3 sequence (DNA): TGTGCCACCTGGGGAGCGGGGACCTACAATGAGCAGTTCTTC.

This clonotype has a handful of counts. The chain couples TRBV12-3 or TRBV12-4 to TRBJ1-6; 7 nucleotides agree with TRBD1. With V trimmed by 7 bases and J by 6 bases, 6 bases remained unmatched. This CDR3 has 14 residues. The DNA of the CDR3 is TGTGCCAGCACAACCGGGACAGCTAATTCACCCCTCCACTTT. This codes for CASTTGTANSPLHF.